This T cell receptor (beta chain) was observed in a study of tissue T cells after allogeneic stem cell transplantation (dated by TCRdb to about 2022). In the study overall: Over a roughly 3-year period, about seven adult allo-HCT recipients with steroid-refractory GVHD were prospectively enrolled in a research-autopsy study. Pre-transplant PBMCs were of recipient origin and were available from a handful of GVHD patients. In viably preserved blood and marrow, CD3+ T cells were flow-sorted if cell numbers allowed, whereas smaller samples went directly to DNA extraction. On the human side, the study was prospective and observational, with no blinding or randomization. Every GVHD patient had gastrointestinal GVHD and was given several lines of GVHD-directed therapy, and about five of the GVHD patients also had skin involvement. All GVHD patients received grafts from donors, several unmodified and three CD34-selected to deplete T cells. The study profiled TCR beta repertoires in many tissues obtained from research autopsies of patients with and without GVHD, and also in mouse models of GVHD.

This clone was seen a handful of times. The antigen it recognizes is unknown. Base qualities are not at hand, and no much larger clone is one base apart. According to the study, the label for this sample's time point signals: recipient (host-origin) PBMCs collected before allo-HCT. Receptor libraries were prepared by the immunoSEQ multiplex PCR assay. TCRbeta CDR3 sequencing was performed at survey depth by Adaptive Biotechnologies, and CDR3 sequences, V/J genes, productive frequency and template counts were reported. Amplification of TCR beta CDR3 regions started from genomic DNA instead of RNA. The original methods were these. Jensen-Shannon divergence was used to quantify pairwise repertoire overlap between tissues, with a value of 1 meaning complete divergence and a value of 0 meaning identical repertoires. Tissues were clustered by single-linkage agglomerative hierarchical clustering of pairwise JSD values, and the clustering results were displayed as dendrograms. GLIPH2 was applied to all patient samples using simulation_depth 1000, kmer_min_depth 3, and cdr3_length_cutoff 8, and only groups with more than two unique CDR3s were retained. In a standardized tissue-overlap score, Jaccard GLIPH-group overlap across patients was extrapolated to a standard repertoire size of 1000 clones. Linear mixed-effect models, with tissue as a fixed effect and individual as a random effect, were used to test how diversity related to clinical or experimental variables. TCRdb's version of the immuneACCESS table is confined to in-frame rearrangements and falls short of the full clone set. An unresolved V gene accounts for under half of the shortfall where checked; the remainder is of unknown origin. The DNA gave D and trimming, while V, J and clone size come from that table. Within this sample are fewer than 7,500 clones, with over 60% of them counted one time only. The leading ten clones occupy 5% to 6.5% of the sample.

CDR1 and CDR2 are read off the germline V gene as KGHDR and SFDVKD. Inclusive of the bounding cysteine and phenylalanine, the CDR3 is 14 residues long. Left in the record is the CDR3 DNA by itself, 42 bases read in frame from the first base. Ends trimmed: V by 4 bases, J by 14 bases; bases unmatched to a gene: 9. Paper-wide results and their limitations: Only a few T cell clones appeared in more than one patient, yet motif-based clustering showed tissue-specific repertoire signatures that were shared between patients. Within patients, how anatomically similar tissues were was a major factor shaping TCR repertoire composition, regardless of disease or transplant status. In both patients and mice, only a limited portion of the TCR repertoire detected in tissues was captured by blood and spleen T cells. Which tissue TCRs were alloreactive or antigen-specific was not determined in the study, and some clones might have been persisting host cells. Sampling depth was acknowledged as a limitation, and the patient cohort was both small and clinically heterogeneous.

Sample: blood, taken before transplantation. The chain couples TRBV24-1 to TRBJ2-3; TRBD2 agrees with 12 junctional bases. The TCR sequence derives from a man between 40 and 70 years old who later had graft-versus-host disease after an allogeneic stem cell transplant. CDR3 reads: CATSDPSGRALRYF. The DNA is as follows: TGTGCCACCAGTGACCCTAGCGGGAGGGCCTTAAGGTATTTT.